The 27 T cell receptor beta chains reported below all come from one sample, sequenced in a study of blood T cell repertoires in COVID-19. Method: immunoSEQ multiplex PCR; TCRdb's copy keeps in-frame clones and lacks some. Counted here are approximately 75,000 clones, about 79% occurring once; the ten biggest clones make up about 22%. Sequencing was performed on peripheral blood. The receptor set was obtained from a woman aged 45-60 years with acute or convalescent COVID-19.

The chain couples TRBV7-8 to TRBJ1-5; D is perhaps TRBD1 (6 bases). The V end lost 7 bases, the J end lost 3 bases, and 22 bases lay between the germline ends. The CDR3 contains 17 residues. Germline V gene sequence: CDR1 SGHVS, CDR2 FQNEAQ. The CDR3 DNA is TGTGCCAGCAACGACCGAGGGGGGGGCCGCCACAATCAGCCCCAGCATTTT. It specifies CASNDRGGGRHNQPQHF.

The chain couples TRBV29-1 to TRBJ2-1; TRBD2 aligns across 9 bases. J was trimmed by 11 bases and V by 4 bases; bases with no gene match: 12. Looked up from germline, CDR1 is SQVTM and CDR2 is ANQGSEA. This CDR3 spans 14 amino acids. The DNA for the CDR3 is TGCAGCGTTGGGTCCGGGACTAGCCCCTCAAAGCAGTTCTTC. This gives the protein CSVGSGTSPSKQFF.

This rearrangement joins TRBV6-5 to TRBJ1-3; D is unclear. Trimming stripped 0 bases from V and 0 bases from J, with 9 bases between. From germline, CDR1 is MNHEY and CDR2 SVGAGI. CDR3 length equals 16 residues. The CDR3 coding sequence is TGTGCCAGCAGTTACTCGAGAGCGTCCTCTGGAAACACCATATATTTT. This translates into CASSYSRASSGNTIYF.

In this sample, this clone turned up once. The chain is built from TRBV27 and TRBJ2-7; D perhaps matches TRBD1 (5 bases). CDR3 length equals 15 residues. Trimming stripped 4 bases from V and 1 base from J, with 14 bases between. Germline values: CDR1 MNHEY, CDR2 SMNVEV (reference sequence). CDR3 sequence reads: CASSSPLQGSYEQYF. As DNA, the CDR3 is TGTGCCAGCAGTTCACCCCTCCAGGGATCCTACGAGCAGTACTTC.

The CDR3 DNA follows: TGTGCCACCAGCAGAGGGGGGCCCAGCGAGACCCAGTACTTC. It translates to CATSRGGPSETQYF. The chain combines TRBV15 with TRBJ2-7, with D tentatively TRBD1 (6 bases). The closer fit of TRBJ2-5 to the DNA end suggests the J call may be wrong. From germline, CDR1 is LNHNV and CDR2 YYDKDF (reference sequence). The CDR3 covers 14 residues.

The rearrangement links TRBV7-8 to TRBJ1-5; 7 bases are shared with TRBD1. CDR3 length: 16 amino acids. Unmatched junction bases numbered 5, after V lost 1 base and J lost 2 bases. CDR1 and CDR2 (germline): SGHVS, FQNEAQ. The CDR3 region is CASSLVYRGGNQPQHF. The CDR3 nucleotides are TGTGCCAGCAGCTTAGTATACAGGGGAGGCAATCAGCCCCAGCATTTT.

This chain uses TRBV12-3 or TRBV12-4 with TRBJ1-1, with 7 nucleotides matching TRBD1. With 3 bases clipped from V and 3 bases from J, the junction kept 1 base outside the gene matches. The CDR3 runs to 13 residues. The CDR3 nucleotides are TGTGCCAGCAGTTTCCAGGGGGACACTGAAGCTTTCTTT. Amino acid sequence: CASSFQGDTEAFF.

The rearrangement links TRBV2 to TRBJ2-3, with TRBD2 as a possible D gene (5 bases). CDR1 is SNHLY, CDR2 FYNNEI, per germline. The V gene lost 7 bases and the J gene lost 4 bases, with 12 bases spanning the gap. This CDR3 has 13 amino acids. CDR3 in amino acids: CASNRGEADTQYF. The DNA for the CDR3 is TGTGCCAGCAACCGGGGAGAGGCAGATACGCAGTATTTT.

The V gene is TRBV19, the J gene TRBJ1-5; TRBD1 is a possible D gene (5 bases). V was clipped by 7 bases and J by 6 bases, with 25 bases between them. CDR3 length equals 17 residues. Looked up from germline, CDR1 is LNHDA and CDR2 is SQIVND (reference sequence). The CDR3 region is CASKTTSSGVGGQPQHF. The CDR3 bases are TGTGCCAGTAAAACAACCTCTAGTGGGGTGGGGGGTCAGCCCCAGCATTTT.

The chain employs TRBV3-1 (or the pseudogene TRBV3-2) and TRBJ2-7; 7 positions agree with TRBD1. Germline CDR1 and CDR2: LGHDT and YNNKEL (reference sequence). V was clipped by 6 bases and J by 3 bases; unmatched bases: 5. The CDR3 is 13 residues long. The CDR3 coding sequence is TGTGCCAGCAGGTTGGGACAGAGCTACGAGCAGTACTTC. This encodes CASRLGQSYEQYF.

The V and J genes are TRBV4-1 and TRBJ1-4; 11 bases are shared with TRBD1. V dropped 2 bases and J dropped 10; count of bases not matched to a gene: 6. CDR3 length: 15 residues. The V gene's germline CDR1 is MGHRA and CDR2 YSYEKL. This CDR3 reads CASSQPGQGEGKLFF. The CDR3 bases are TGCGCCAGCAGCCAACCGGGACAGGGGGAGGGAAAACTGTTTTTT.

The chain recombines TRBV2 with TRBJ1-5; TRBD1 aligns across 7 bases. CDR1 and CDR2 from the germline V gene are SNHLY and FYNNEI. The CDR3 contains 11 residues. V gave up 5 bases and J gave up 12 bases; unmatched junction bases: 4. The CDR3 sequence is CASSYGQVQHF. The CDR3 DNA sequence: TGTGCCAGCAGTTACGGACAGGTCCAGCATTTT.

CDR3 nucleotide sequence: TGTGCCAGCAGCCCAAAGCGAGAGTGGATCATCTACGAGCAGTACTTC. Amino acid sequence: CASSPKREWIIYEQYF. The V and J genes are TRBV21-1 and TRBJ2-7; TRBD2 was called by the table and not checked on the DNA. TRBV21-1 is marked as a pseudogene. CDR3 length: 16 residues.

This clone was seen only a few times. This chain joins TRBV30 and TRBJ2-7, with D maybe TRBD2 (6 bases). Trimming cost V 2 bases and J 6 bases, with 17 bases left between them. The CDR3 extends over 14 amino acids. The germline V gene has CDR1 GTSNPN and CDR2 SVGIG (reference sequence). CDR3 loop: CAWSSGVITGEQYF. CDR3 DNA sequence: TGTGCCTGGAGTTCGGGGGTCATAACCGGCGAGCAGTACTTC. Filled out from reference TRBV30 and TRBJ2-7, the complete variable domain reads SQTIHQWPATLVQPVGSPLSLECTVEGTSNPNLYWYRQAAGRGLQLLFYSVGIGQISSEVPQNLSASRPQDRQFILSSKKLLLSDSGFYLCAWSSGVITGEQYFGPGTRLTVT.

V usage is TRBV5-5 and J usage is TRBJ1-1; no reliable D call. The germline CDR1 and CDR2 sequences are SGHKS and YYEKEE (reference sequence). Trimming left V 1 base short and J 5 bases short, with 12 bases between. CDR3 size: 14 residues. CDR3 residues: CASSLLWGGTEAFF. CDR3 coding DNA: TGTGCCAGCAGCTTGCTATGGGGAGGGACTGAAGCTTTCTTT. The variable domain in full, completed from reference TRBV5-5 and TRBJ1-1, reads DAGVTQSPTHLIKTRGQQVTLRCSPISGHKSVSWYQQVLGQGPQFIFQYYEKEERGRGNFPDRFSARQFPNYSSELNVNALLLGDSALYLCASSLLWGGTEAFFGQGTRLTVV.

This sequence joins TRBV10-3 and TRBJ2-7; perhaps TRBD1 as D (8 bases). Germline V gene data show CDR1 as ENHRY and CDR2 as SYGVKD. The CDR3 is made up of 14 amino acids. V dropped 7 bases and J dropped 2 bases, with 15 bases sitting between them. In nucleotides, the CDR3 is TGTGCCATCAAGCGGGACAGGATCACCTACGAGCAGTACTTC. It is translated as CAIKRDRITYEQYF.

This rearrangement joins TRBV19 to TRBJ2-7; D gene uncertain. The CDR3 has 11 amino acids. V was clipped by 8 bases and J by 5 bases, with 10 bases between them. Germline V lookup: CDR1 LNHDA, CDR2 SQIVND (reference sequence). In DNA, the CDR3 is TGTGCCAGTCGCAGCGCTAACGAGCAGTACTTC. Its protein is CASRSANEQYF.

J is TRBJ2-7 and V is TRBV9; D gene uncertain. The ends were cut back, 3 bases at V and 3 bases at J, with 13 bases in the middle. The CDR3 length is 14 residues. Germline lookup yields CDR1 SGDLS and CDR2 YYNGEE. In nucleotides, the CDR3 is TGTGCCAGCAGCGCCGATTTGGTCGGCTACGAGCAGTACTTC. It encodes CASSADLVGYEQYF.

The chain couples TRBV6-2 or TRBV6-3 to TRBJ2-7, with 8 nucleotides matching TRBD2. The CDR3 extends over 13 amino acids. J was trimmed by 5 bases and V by 6 bases; bases with no gene match: 6. Germline loops: CDR1 MNHEY, CDR2 SVGEGT. CDR3 residues: CASSSGGVDEQYF. For the CDR3, the DNA is TGTGCCAGCAGCTCGGGGGGGGTGGACGAGCAGTACTTC.

This chain uses TRBV6-5 with TRBJ2-2; D not resolved. Germline CDR1 MNHEY, CDR2 SVGAGI. The CDR3 consists of 14 residues. The V end lost 0 bases, the J end lost 7 bases, and 9 bases lay between the germline ends. This CDR3 is CASSYSSRGGELFF. CDR3 in DNA: TGTGCCAGCAGTTACTCGTCGAGAGGCGGGGAGCTGTTTTTT.

A few counts support this clone. The J gene is TRBJ2-3, the V gene TRBV24-1; D might be TRBD1 (6 bases). V was pared by 0 bases and J by 4 bases, with 10 bases between. The germline gives CDR1 KGHDR, CDR2 SFDVKD. This CDR3 region has 15 residues. The CDR3 DNA is TGTGCCACCAGTGATTTGGCCAGGGGTTCAGATACGCAGTATTTT. The encoded protein is CATSDLARGSDTQYF.

This clone is a singleton in its sample. The chain links TRBV10-3 to TRBJ2-7; TRBD1 matches at 7 bases. Unmatched junction bases numbered 6, after V lost 11 bases and J lost 2 bases. CDR3 length: 12 amino acids. Looked up from germline, CDR1 is ENHRY and CDR2 is SYGVKD. Written as DNA, the CDR3 is TGTGCCGCCCGGGACAGCGCCTACGAGCAGTACTTC. Its translation is CAARDSAYEQYF.

The J gene is TRBJ1-1, the V gene TRBV2, with D possibly being TRBD1 (5 bases). Trimming shortened V by 2 bases and J by 0 bases, and 7 bases separated the two germline ends. Germline assignment: CDR1 SNHLY and CDR2 FYNNEI. This CDR3 is built from 14 residues. The CDR3 spells CASSEQGMNTEAFF. CDR3 coding DNA: TGTGCCAGCAGTGAACAGGGAATGAACACTGAAGCTTTCTTT.

V usage is TRBV6-4 and J usage is TRBJ1-1; a possible D gene is TRBD1 (6 bases). The germline V gene encodes CDR1 MRHNA and CDR2 SNTAGT. CDR3 length equals 19 residues. Trimming cost V 3 bases and J 1 base, with 24 bases left between them. In DNA form, the CDR3 reads TGTGCCAGCAGTGAAAGCTATTTAACTTTGGGACACTCGAACACTGAAGCTTTCTTT. Its translation is CASSESYLTLGHSNTEAFF.

This clone was seen only once. The V and J genes are TRBV28 and TRBJ2-7; D unclear. From germline, CDR1 is MDHEN and CDR2 SYDVKM. This CDR3 contains 15 residues. With 2 bases removed from V and 0 bases from J, the gap between germline ends came to 11 bases. This CDR3 reads CASSLGGQTSYEQYF. CDR3 DNA: TGTGCCAGCAGTTTAGGCGGCCAGACCTCCTACGAGCAGTACTTC.

The chain combines TRBV27 with TRBJ1-6, with D maybe TRBD1 (6 bases). The germline gives CDR1 MNHEY, CDR2 SMNVEV (reference sequence). The CDR3 runs to 14 residues. Trimming took off 3 bases at V and 8 bases at J, with 11 bases between the two ends. The CDR3 spells CASSFLGGDSPLHF. The CDR3 DNA follows: TGTGCCAGCAGTTTTTTAGGGGGTGATTCACCCCTCCACTTT.

The chain carries TRBV9 and TRBJ1-4; D unresolved. This CDR3 spans 12 amino acids. V was shortened by 4 bases and J by 12 bases, with 13 bases between the two germline ends. Germline values: CDR1 SGDLS, CDR2 YYNGEE. The DNA for the CDR3 is TGTGCCAGCAGCATCCAGAAGGGAGAACTGTTTTTT. Its protein is CASSIQKGELFF.